Listed below are T cell receptor beta chains from one sample, sequenced in a study of CD8 T cells in ankylosing spondylitis. TCRdb called the 5' RACE reads again in MiXCR, with one record for every CDR3 protein. The sample consists of under 300,000 distinct CDR3 sequences, around 11% of them appearing once. Sequences were obtained from blood, either unsorted or a sorted T cell fraction (not recorded which). These receptors originate from a male donor with ankylosing spondylitis or in good health (not recorded which). CDR3s include the opening cysteine and the closing phenylalanine or tryptophan. A D gene is named only where the DNA matches it firmly. Where a row states a size, it is once, few, many or the class of an expanded clone; other rows omit it.

CDR3nt: TGTGCCAGCAGCTTAACCCAAGCCTACGAGCAGTACTTC
CDR3aa: CASSLTQAYEQYF
j_gene: TRBJ2-7
d_gene: .
abundance: few
v_gene: TRBV11-2

CDR3nt: TGCGCCAGCAGCTTGAGTGCAGTACGAAGTGAGCAGTTCTTC
CDR3aa: CASSLSAVRSEQFF
j_gene: TRBJ2-1
d_gene: .
abundance: many
v_gene: TRBV5-1

CDR3nt: TGCAGTGCCCTCGGCCGACAGGGGGGATATGGGGAGCTGTTTTTT
CDR3aa: CSALGRQGGYGELFF
j_gene: TRBJ2-2
d_gene: TRBD1
abundance: few
v_gene: TRBV20-1

CDR3nt: TGTGCCAGCAGCCCCGGACAGTTTTATAGCAATCAGCCCCAGCATTTT
CDR3aa: CASSPGQFYSNQPQHF
j_gene: TRBJ1-5
d_gene: .
abundance: few
v_gene: TRBV7-6

CDR3nt: TGTGCCAGCAGTTTGGGGACGTACGCTTCTGCTGAAGCTTTCTTT
CDR3aa: CASSLGTYASAEAFF
j_gene: TRBJ1-1
d_gene: .
abundance: .
v_gene: TRBV28

CDR3nt: TGCGCCAGCACCGCGGACGGGAGCTCCTACAATGAGCAGTTCTTC
CDR3aa: CASTADGSSYNEQFF
j_gene: TRBJ2-1
d_gene: .
abundance: many
v_gene: TRBV5-1

CDR3nt: TGCGCCAGCAGGGCGACTAGCGGGAGCCTCACAGATACGCAGTATTTT
CDR3aa: CASRATSGSLTDTQYF
j_gene: TRBJ2-3
d_gene: TRBD2
abundance: many
v_gene: TRBV5-1

CDR3nt: TGTGCCAGCAGTGTCTCAGGGACTAGCTCTTACAATGAGCAGTTCTTC
CDR3aa: CASSVSGTSSYNEQFF
j_gene: TRBJ2-1
d_gene: TRBD2
abundance: many
v_gene: TRBV6-4

CDR3nt: TGTGCCAGCAGCTTCCTGACCTCAGTACCTGAAGCTTTCTTT
CDR3aa: CASSFLTSVPEAFF
j_gene: TRBJ1-1
d_gene: .
abundance: many
v_gene: TRBV5-5

CDR3nt: TGTGCCAGCAGTGAAATGACAGATACGCAGTATTTT
CDR3aa: CASSEMTDTQYF
j_gene: TRBJ2-3
d_gene: .
abundance: few
v_gene: TRBV2

CDR3nt: TGTGCCAGCAGCACAACGGCCCAGGGGGTTAGCATTCAGTACTTC
CDR3aa: CASSTTAQGVSIQYF
j_gene: TRBJ2-4
d_gene: TRBD1
abundance: few
v_gene: TRBV7-8

CDR3nt: TGCAGTGCTACCATCCCGGGGCGGGTCTTACCGGATACGCAGTATTTT
CDR3aa: CSATIPGRVLPDTQYF
j_gene: TRBJ2-3
d_gene: .
abundance: many
v_gene: TRBV20-1

CDR3nt: TGCGCCAGCAGCTTGGGACCTGCGGACGAGCAGTACTTC
CDR3aa: CASSLGPADEQYF
j_gene: TRBJ2-7
d_gene: .
abundance: few
v_gene: TRBV5-1

CDR3nt: TGTGCCAGCAGCTTAACGGCGGGTGAAGAGACCCAGTACTTC
CDR3aa: CASSLTAGEETQYF
j_gene: TRBJ2-5
d_gene: .
abundance: many
v_gene: TRBV7-8

CDR3nt: TGCGCCAGCAGCTTGGCTGGGCTTCAAAACTACGAGCAGTACTTC
CDR3aa: CASSLAGLQNYEQYF
j_gene: TRBJ2-7
d_gene: .
abundance: .
v_gene: TRBV5-1

CDR3nt: TGTGCCAGCAGCTTGGCCGAAAGCGGGGGGTGGAATGAGCAGTTCTTC
CDR3aa: CASSLAESGGWNEQFF
j_gene: TRBJ2-1
d_gene: TRBD2
abundance: .
v_gene: TRBV5-6

CDR3nt: TGCAGTGCTAGGTCTCCGGTTCACAGCAATCAGCCCCAGCATTTT
CDR3aa: CSARSPVHSNQPQHF
j_gene: TRBJ1-5
d_gene: .
abundance: many
v_gene: TRBV20-1

CDR3nt: TGTGCCACCGGACCAGGACAGGGGGTTCTCGGGGAGCTGTTTTTT
CDR3aa: CATGPGQGVLGELFF
j_gene: TRBJ2-2
d_gene: TRBD1
abundance: many
v_gene: TRBV24-1

CDR3nt: TGCAGTGTGACCCCGGGACTAGCGGGAGGGCCCTCCTACAATGAGCAGTTCTTC
CDR3aa: CSVTPGLAGGPSYNEQFF
j_gene: TRBJ2-1
d_gene: TRBD2
abundance: few
v_gene: TRBV20-1

CDR3nt: TGCGCCAGCAGCCCATGGGGGGCCGCGGGGAATGAGCAGTTCTTC
CDR3aa: CASSPWGAAGNEQFF
j_gene: TRBJ2-1
d_gene: .
abundance: many
v_gene: TRBV5-1

CDR3nt: TGTGCCAGCAGCCCAAACCACCAGGTGGCTGTCACCGGGGAGCTGTTTTTT
CDR3aa: CASSPNHQVAVTGELFF
j_gene: TRBJ2-2
d_gene: .
abundance: many
v_gene: TRBV7-7

CDR3nt: TGTGCCAGCAGGGAGGGGGGCGGCACTGAAGCTTTCTTT
CDR3aa: CASREGGGTEAFF
j_gene: TRBJ1-1
d_gene: .
abundance: many
v_gene: TRBV6-2/TRBV6-3

CDR3nt: TGTGCCAGCAGCTTGTGGGTACCCGGGACAGGGGTTTCCACCGGGGAGCTGTTTTTT
CDR3aa: CASSLWVPGTGVSTGELFF
j_gene: TRBJ2-2
d_gene: TRBD1
abundance: many
v_gene: TRBV7-6

CDR3nt: TGTGCCAGCAGCCTAGCGGGAACCAGTGAGCAGTTCTTC
CDR3aa: CASSLAGTSEQFF
j_gene: TRBJ2-1
d_gene: TRBD2
abundance: .
v_gene: TRBV12-3/TRBV12-4

CDR3nt: TGCACTAGCCCTAAAACGGGACATCCCTTTTTGTACTTC
CDR3aa: CTSPKTGHPFLYF
j_gene: TRBJ2-4
d_gene: .
abundance: many
v_gene: TRBV10-1

CDR3nt: TGTGCCAGCAGTCTGGGACTTTCTGGAAACACCATATATTTT
CDR3aa: CASSLGLSGNTIYF
j_gene: TRBJ1-3
d_gene: .
abundance: many
v_gene: TRBV12-3/TRBV12-4

CDR3nt: TGTGCCAGCAGACGAGACTACCCTACAGATACGCAGTATTTT
CDR3aa: CASRRDYPTDTQYF
j_gene: TRBJ2-3
d_gene: .
abundance: many
v_gene: TRBV27

CDR3nt: TGTGCCAGCAGCGCGTTTTACGAGCAGTACTTC
CDR3aa: CASSAFYEQYF
j_gene: TRBJ2-7
d_gene: .
abundance: .
v_gene: TRBV6-2/TRBV6-3

CDR3nt: TGTGCCAGCACCGCCAGGATAAACGCGGAGCTAGCTTTCTTT
CDR3aa: CASTARINAELAFF
j_gene: TRBJ1-1
d_gene: .
abundance: many
v_gene: TRBV7-6

CDR3nt: TGTGCCAGCAGCAAAACCTACAATGAGCAGTTCTTC
CDR3aa: CASSKTYNEQFF
j_gene: TRBJ2-1
d_gene: .
abundance: many
v_gene: TRBV14

CDR3nt: TGTGCCAGCAGCTTAGATCATGGCGATGAGCAGTTCTTC
CDR3aa: CASSLDHGDEQFF
j_gene: TRBJ2-1
d_gene: .
abundance: .
v_gene: TRBV11-3

CDR3nt: TGTGCCAGCAGTTACGAGGGTTTAGAGACCCAGTACTTC
CDR3aa: CASSYEGLETQYF
j_gene: TRBJ2-5
d_gene: .
abundance: .
v_gene: TRBV2

CDR3nt: TGCAGTGCTAGAGATAATACAGGGTCGAGGGAGCAGTTCTTC
CDR3aa: CSARDNTGSREQFF
j_gene: TRBJ2-1
d_gene: .
abundance: many
v_gene: TRBV20-1

CDR3nt: TGCAGTGCTACGGATCCGAACGGTGGGTACGAGCAGTACTTC
CDR3aa: CSATDPNGGYEQYF
j_gene: TRBJ2-7
d_gene: .
abundance: many
v_gene: TRBV20-1

CDR3nt: TGTGCCAGCAGCTTATCGGCCTATGAGCAGTTCTTC
CDR3aa: CASSLSAYEQFF
j_gene: TRBJ2-1
d_gene: .
abundance: many
v_gene: TRBV7-9

CDR3nt: TGCGCCAGCAGCTTCAGGGGGCTGGGAGCTTTCTTT
CDR3aa: CASSFRGLGAFF
j_gene: TRBJ1-1
d_gene: TRBD1
abundance: many
v_gene: TRBV5-1

CDR3nt: TGTGCCAGCAGCGAACAGACGTACAATGAGCAGTTCTTC
CDR3aa: CASSEQTYNEQFF
j_gene: TRBJ2-1
d_gene: .
abundance: many
v_gene: TRBV9

CDR3nt: TGTGCCACCAGCAGAGAGGTCAGGATGATGAACACTGAAGCTTTCTTT
CDR3aa: CATSREVRMMNTEAFF
j_gene: TRBJ1-1
d_gene: .
abundance: many
v_gene: TRBV15

CDR3nt: TGCGCCAGCAGCTTACCAGGGGGCCGGAGCACAGATACGCAGTATTTT
CDR3aa: CASSLPGGRSTDTQYF
j_gene: TRBJ2-3
d_gene: TRBD1
abundance: many
v_gene: TRBV5-1

CDR3nt: TGCGCCAGCAACCAACGGGGGGGCCGGTCAGATACGCAGTATTTT
CDR3aa: CASNQRGGRSDTQYF
j_gene: TRBJ2-3
d_gene: TRBD2
abundance: many
v_gene: TRBV5-1

CDR3nt: TGTGCCAGCAGCTTCCTGGGGACTGCGCTTTCGGATGAGCAGTTCTTC
CDR3aa: CASSFLGTALSDEQFF
j_gene: TRBJ2-1
d_gene: .
abundance: .
v_gene: TRBV7-3

CDR3nt: TGTGCCAGTACCCCCGACAGGGGCTACACCGGGGAGCTGTTTTTT
CDR3aa: CASTPDRGYTGELFF
j_gene: TRBJ2-2
d_gene: TRBD1
abundance: few
v_gene: TRBV19

CDR3nt: TGTGCCAGCAGTCACTCAGGGGTGGATTCACCCCTCCACTTT
CDR3aa: CASSHSGVDSPLHF
j_gene: TRBJ1-6
d_gene: .
abundance: many
v_gene: TRBV6-5

CDR3nt: TGCAGTGCGGTAGCCAATATGCGGGAGGGCTTGCGCGAGCAGTACTTC
CDR3aa: CSAVANMREGLREQYF
j_gene: TRBJ2-7
d_gene: TRBD2
abundance: few
v_gene: TRBV20-1

CDR3nt: TGTGCCACCAGCAGAGATCCGGGGTACGAGCAGTACTTC
CDR3aa: CATSRDPGYEQYF
j_gene: TRBJ2-7
d_gene: .
abundance: many
v_gene: TRBV15

CDR3nt: TGTGCCACCAGTGGGGGCCTGGGGTATGGCTACACCTTC
CDR3aa: CATSGGLGYGYTF
j_gene: TRBJ1-2
d_gene: .
abundance: many
v_gene: TRBV24-1

CDR3nt: TGTGCCAGCAGTCCCGGACTAGCGGGGACCACCGGGGAGCTGTTTTTT
CDR3aa: CASSPGLAGTTGELFF
j_gene: TRBJ2-2
d_gene: TRBD2
abundance: many
v_gene: TRBV27

CDR3nt: TGTGCCAGCTCCGCCAGGGTTGGAAGGGATACGCAGTATTTT
CDR3aa: CASSARVGRDTQYF
j_gene: TRBJ2-3
d_gene: .
abundance: .
v_gene: TRBV12-3/TRBV12-4

CDR3nt: TGTGCCAGCAGTTTGCAGCCTAACTATGGCTACACCTTC
CDR3aa: CASSLQPNYGYTF
j_gene: TRBJ1-2
d_gene: .
abundance: few
v_gene: TRBV12-3/TRBV12-4

CDR3nt: TGTGCCAGCAGCCCCGCGGGAGGGTACCAAGAGACCCAGTACTTC
CDR3aa: CASSPAGGYQETQYF
j_gene: TRBJ2-5
d_gene: TRBD2
abundance: many
v_gene: TRBV12-3/TRBV12-4

CDR3nt: TGTGCCAGCAGCAAAGAGGGGACAAGGGAAGAGGACGAGCAGTACTTC
CDR3aa: CASSKEGTREEDEQYF
j_gene: TRBJ2-7
d_gene: .
abundance: few
v_gene: TRBV21-1

CDR3nt: TGCGCCAGCAGCTTTGCGGGGGGCCGCGGCAATGAGCAGTTCTTC
CDR3aa: CASSFAGGRGNEQFF
j_gene: TRBJ2-1
d_gene: TRBD2
abundance: many
v_gene: TRBV5-1

CDR3nt: TGTGCCAGCGGGGCCTGGGAGACCCAGTACTTC
CDR3aa: CASGAWETQYF
j_gene: TRBJ2-5
d_gene: .
abundance: few
v_gene: TRBV3-1

CDR3nt: TGCAGTGCTACGCTAGCGGGAGGGTCCTACTCCTACGAGCAGTACTTC
CDR3aa: CSATLAGGSYSYEQYF
j_gene: TRBJ2-7
d_gene: TRBD2
abundance: many
v_gene: TRBV20-1